The next 9 T cell receptor beta chains were all read from a single sample in a study of cytomegalovirus exposure and HLA in healthy donors. TCRdb keeps only in-frame clones here, not all; method: immunoSEQ multiplex PCR. Of 70,000 to 80,000 clones listed, roughly 94% are singletons. What was sequenced was PBMCs. The origin of the receptors is a woman in her late teens or twenties in good health and CMV-seronegative.

The chain carries TRBV5-1 and TRBJ2-7; 7 positions agree with TRBD2. The CDR3 runs 14 residues. With 0 bases clipped from V and 1 base from J, the junction kept 1 base outside the gene matches. Germline lookup yields CDR1 SGHRS and CDR2 YFSETQ. The CDR3 DNA follows: TGCGCCAGCAGCTTGGCCGGGGGGTCCTACGAGCAGTACTTC. The encoded protein is CASSLAGGSYEQYF.

V gene TRBV27 combines with J gene TRBJ2-7; TRBD1 matches at 8 bases. CDR1 and CDR2 (germline): MNHEY, SMNVEV (reference sequence). The CDR3 has 16 amino acids. V dropped 6 bases and J dropped 5; count of bases not matched to a gene: 15. The CDR3 sequence: CASRPTPLDRAHEQYF. As DNA, the CDR3 is TGTGCCAGCAGACCCACTCCTCTGGACAGGGCCCACGAGCAGTACTTC.

This chain connects TRBV19 to TRBJ2-4; TRBD1 agrees at 7 bases. Germline V gene data show CDR1 as LNHDA and CDR2 as SQIVND (reference sequence). Losses at the gene ends were 4 bases for V and 1 base for J; bases not matched to a gene: 4. The CDR3 sequence is 15 residues long. Here the CDR3 DNA reads TGTGCCAGTAGTAATCAGGGGGAGGCCAAAAACATTCAGTACTTC. Translated: CASSNQGEAKNIQYF.

The V gene is TRBV27, the J gene TRBJ1-5; no definite D call. Trimming removed 6 bases at V and 3 bases at J, with 18 bases between. CDR1 is MNHEY, CDR2 SMNVEV, per germline (reference sequence). The CDR3 runs 16 residues. The CDR3 loop is CASSSTQVDYNQPQHF. CDR3 bases: TGTGCCAGCAGCTCTACCCAGGTGGACTACAATCAGCCCCAGCATTTT.

This sequence joins TRBV6-1 and TRBJ1-5, with 10 bases aligning to TRBD1. Germline trimming cut 4 bases from V and 4 bases from J; bases unmatched to any gene: 7. CDR3 length equals 16 residues. Per germline, CDR1 MNHNS and CDR2 SASEGT. The CDR3 bases are TGTGCCAGCAGTGCCATCCCGGGACAGGGGAATCAGCCCCAGCATTTT. It codes for CASSAIPGQGNQPQHF.

The rearrangement uses TRBV11-3 and TRBJ2-4; D unclear. The germline V gene has CDR1 SGHNT and CDR2 YENEEA. The CDR3 is 14 residues long. V was clipped by 8 bases and J by 8 bases, with 19 bases between them. CDR3 amino acids: CASAPDHGWDIQYF. The CDR3 DNA reads TGTGCCAGCGCGCCCGACCACGGGTGGGACATTCAGTACTTC.

A few counts support this clone. The CDR3 sequence: CASSQQPGQPSEEQYF. The CDR3 bases are TGCGCCAGCAGCCAACAACCGGGACAGCCTTCGGAGGAGCAGTACTTC. V usage is TRBV4-3 and J usage is TRBJ2-7; the match to TRBD1 covers 7 bases. Germline values: CDR1 LGHNA, CDR2 YSLEER. Trimming took 2 bases from V and 7 from J; bases not matched to a gene: 14. The CDR3 totals 16 residues.

This clone was recorded once. The chain employs TRBV11-3 and TRBJ2-6; TRBD1 matches at 7 bases. After removal of 5 bases from V and 0 bases from J, the junction contained 10 bases not matched to a gene. The CDR3 runs 18 residues. Germline V gene lookup returns CDR1 SGHNT and CDR2 YENEEA. CDR3 protein: CASSERQGVFSGANVLTF. CDR3 nucleotide sequence: TGTGCCAGCAGCGAAAGACAGGGCGTGTTCTCTGGGGCCAACGTCCTGACTTTC.

The genes are TRBV7-9 and TRBJ1-4; 11 nucleotides match TRBD1. V lost 3 bases to trimming and J lost 8 bases; unmatched junction nucleotides: 2. Germline V lookup: CDR1 SEHNR, CDR2 FQNEAQ (reference sequence). The CDR3 runs to 14 residues. CDR3 nucleotides: TGTGCCAGCAGCTTCGGGACAGGGGGGGAAAAACTGTTTTTT. This gives the protein CASSFGTGGEKLFF.